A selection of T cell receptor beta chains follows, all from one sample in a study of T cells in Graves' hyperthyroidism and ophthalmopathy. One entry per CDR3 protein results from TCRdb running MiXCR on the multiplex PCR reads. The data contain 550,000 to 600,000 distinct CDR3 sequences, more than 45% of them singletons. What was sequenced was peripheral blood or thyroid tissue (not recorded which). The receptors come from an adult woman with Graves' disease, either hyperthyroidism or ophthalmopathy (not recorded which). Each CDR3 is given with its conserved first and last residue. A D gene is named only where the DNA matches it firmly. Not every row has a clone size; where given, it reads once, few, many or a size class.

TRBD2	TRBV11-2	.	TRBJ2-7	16	TGTGCCAGCACCGGGGGTCTAGCGGGTGATCGGTACGAGCAGTACTTC	CASTGGLAGDRYEQYF
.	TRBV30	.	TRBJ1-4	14	TGTGCCACACAGGGCCCGTGGGGAGTGGAAAAACTGTTTTTT	CATQGPWGVEKLFF
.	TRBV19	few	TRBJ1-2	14	TGTGCCAGTAGTATGGGCAGGAGGTACGATGGCTACACCTTC	CASSMGRRYDGYTF
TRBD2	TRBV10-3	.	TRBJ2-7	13	TGTGCCACCCATAGCGGGAGTTTCTACGAGCAGTACTTC	CATHSGSFYEQYF
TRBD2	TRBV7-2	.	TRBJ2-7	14	TGTGCCAGCAGCCTACTAGCGGGAGGGCAGGCGCAGTACTTC	CASSLLAGGQAQYF
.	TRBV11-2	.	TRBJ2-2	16	TGTGCCAGCAGCTTAGGGGTAGCGGAGAGGCACGGGGAGCTGTTTTTT	CASSLGVAERHGELFF
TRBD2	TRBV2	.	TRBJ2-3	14	TGTGCCAGCACACAGCGGGGATACACAGATACGCAGTATTTT	CASTQRGYTDTQYF
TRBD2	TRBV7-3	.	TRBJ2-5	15	TGTGCCAGCAGCACCGGACTAGCGGAGCAGGAGACCCAGTACTTC	CASSTGLAEQETQYF
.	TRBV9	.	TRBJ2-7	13	TGTGCCAGCAGAATGGGGGACGAGTACGAGCAGTACTTC	CASRMGDEYEQYF
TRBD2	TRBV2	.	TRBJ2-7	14	TGTGCCAGCAGTGGTATGGCGGGAGGGTACGAGCAGTACTTC	CASSGMAGGYEQYF
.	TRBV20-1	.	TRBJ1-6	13	TGCAGTGCTAGAGATCCAAGTAATTCACCCCTCCACTTT	CSARDPSNSPLHF
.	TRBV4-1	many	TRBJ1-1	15	TGCGCCAGCAGCCACCCGAAAGCGCGGAACACTGAAGCTTTCTTT	CASSHPKARNTEAFF
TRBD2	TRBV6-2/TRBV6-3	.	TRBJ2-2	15	TGTGCCAGCAGCGGACTAGCGGGACGGACCGGGGAGCTGTTTTTT	CASSGLAGRTGELFF
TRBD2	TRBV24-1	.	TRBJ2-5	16	TGTGCCACCAGTGATCAGCTAGCGGGAGCCCCAGAGACCCAGTACTTC	CATSDQLAGAPETQYF
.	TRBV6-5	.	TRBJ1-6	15	TGTGCCAGCAGTTCCCAGGGGACTAATAATTCACCCCTCCACTTT	CASSSQGTNNSPLHF
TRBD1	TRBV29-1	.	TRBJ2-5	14	TGCAGCGTTGAACCTCAAACAGGGGTGGAGACCCAGTACTTC	CSVEPQTGVETQYF
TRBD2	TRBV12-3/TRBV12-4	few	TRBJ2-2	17	TGTGCCAGCAGTGCCAGACTAGCGGGAGGGCTGATCGGGGAGCTGTTTTTT	CASSARLAGGLIGELFF
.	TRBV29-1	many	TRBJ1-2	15	TGCAGCGTTGAAAGTTTGGACAGCCGGGGCTATGGCTACACCTTC	CSVESLDSRGYGYTF
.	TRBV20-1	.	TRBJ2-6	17	TGCAGCGTTGACCGCGGAGGGGGGTACTCTGGGGCCAACGTCCTGACTTTC	CSVDRGGGYSGANVLTF
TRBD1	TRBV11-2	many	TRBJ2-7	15	TGTGCCAGCAGCTTATTAAGGGACAGGGTCTACGAGCAGTACTTC	CASSLLRDRVYEQYF
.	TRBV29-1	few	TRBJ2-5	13	TGCAGCGCCCAACGAGGGAGAGTAGAGACCCAGTACTTC	CSAQRGRVETQYF
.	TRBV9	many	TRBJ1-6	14	TGTGCCAGCAGCGTAAGAGGGGATAATTCACCCCTCCACTTT	CASSVRGDNSPLHF
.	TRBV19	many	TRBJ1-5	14	TGTGCCAGTAGTATTAACAGGCGAGATCAGCCCCAGCATTTT	CASSINRRDQPQHF
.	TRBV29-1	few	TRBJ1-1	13	TGCAGCGTTGATGGTGCGAAGAACACTGAAGCTTTCTTT	CSVDGAKNTEAFF
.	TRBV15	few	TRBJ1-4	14	TGTGCCACCAGCAGCGAAGTGATGGGTGAAAAACTGTTTTTT	CATSSEVMGEKLFF
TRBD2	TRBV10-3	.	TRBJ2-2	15	TGTGCCATCAGACGAGCGGGAGCGAACACCGGGGAGCTGTTTTTT	CAIRRAGANTGELFF
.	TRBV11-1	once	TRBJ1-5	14	TGTGCCAGCAGCTTACCCCACAGGGTATCGCCCCAGCATTTT	CASSLPHRVSPQHF
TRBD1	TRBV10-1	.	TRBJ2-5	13	TGCGCCAGCAGTCCCCGACAGGGAGAGACCCAGTACTTC	CASSPRQGETQYF
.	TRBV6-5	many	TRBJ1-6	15	TGTGCCAGCAGTTACGAGGGCCAAGGGCGGTCACCCCTCCACTTT	CASSYEGQGRSPLHF
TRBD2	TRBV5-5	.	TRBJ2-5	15	TGTGCCAGCAGCTTGTCTAGCGGGAGAGGGGAGACCCAGTACTTC	CASSLSSGRGETQYF
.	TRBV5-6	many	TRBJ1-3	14	TGTGCCAGCAGCTCTCAGGGGAATGGAAACACCATATATTTT	CASSSQGNGNTIYF
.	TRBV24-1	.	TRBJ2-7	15	TGTGCCACCAGTGATTCGGGTTTATCCTCCTACGAGCAGTACTTC	CATSDSGLSSYEQYF
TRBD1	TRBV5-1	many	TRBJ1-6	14	TGCGCCAGCAGAGGGGGACAGGGGTCTTCACCCCTCCACTTT	CASRGGQGSSPLHF
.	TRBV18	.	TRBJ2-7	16	TGTGCCAGCTCACCACCGGCTGCCTCGGCGTCCTACGAGCAGTACTTC	CASSPPAASASYEQYF
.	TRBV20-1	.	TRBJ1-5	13	TGCAGTGCCACCCCAGGGAGCAATCAGCCCCAGCATTTT	CSATPGSNQPQHF
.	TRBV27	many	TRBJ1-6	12	TGTGCCAGCAAAACTGGGAATTCACCCCTCCACTTT	CASKTGNSPLHF
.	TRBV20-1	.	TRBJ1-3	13	TGCAGTGCTAGAGATTACGTGGGATACACCATATATTTT	CSARDYVGYTIYF
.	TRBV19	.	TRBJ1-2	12	TGTGCCACTCGTGGGCCTCCCTATGGCTACACCTTC	CATRGPPYGYTF
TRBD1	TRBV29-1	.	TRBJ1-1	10	TGCAGCGTTGGGGACAGTGAAGCTTTCTTT	CSVGDSEAFF
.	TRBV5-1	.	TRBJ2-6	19	TGCGCCAGCAGCTTGGAGGCGGGCAGCCCGTCACGGGGGGCCAACGTCCTGACTTTC	CASSLEAGSPSRGANVLTF
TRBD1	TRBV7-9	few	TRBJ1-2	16	TGTGCCAGCAGTTACTCCAGGGACAGGGGCAACTATGGCTACACCTTC	CASSYSRDRGNYGYTF
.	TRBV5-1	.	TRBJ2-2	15	TGCGCCAGCAGACCAGACGCCGGGAGTGGCGGGGAGCTGTTTTTT	CASRPDAGSGGELFF
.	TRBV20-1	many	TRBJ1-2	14	TGCAGTGCTAGAGATTACGCCCCGAGGGATGGCTACACCTTC	CSARDYAPRDGYTF
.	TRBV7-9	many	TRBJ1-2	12	TGTGCCAGCAGTTACAAATACTCTGGAAACACCTTC	CASSYKYSGNTF
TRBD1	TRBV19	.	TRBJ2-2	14	TGTGCCAGCCATTACGGACAGGGGATCGGGGAGCTGTTTTTT	CASHYGQGIGELFF
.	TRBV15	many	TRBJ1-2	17	TGTGCCACCAGCAGAGATTACCAGGCTAGCGATATCTATGGCTACACCTTC	CATSRDYQASDIYGYTF
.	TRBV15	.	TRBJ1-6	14	TGTGCCACCGATCCGGGGTTGGGGGAATCACCCCTCCACTTT	CATDPGLGESPLHF
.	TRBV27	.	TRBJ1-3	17	TGTGCCAGCAGGCGGGGGAGGGATGGAGGCTCCGGAAACACCATATATTTT	CASRRGRDGGSGNTIYF
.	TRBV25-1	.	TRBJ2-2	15	TGTGCCAGCAAACCCGGCGACAAGAACACCGGGGAGCTGTTTTTT	CASKPGDKNTGELFF
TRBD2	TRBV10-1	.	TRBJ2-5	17	TGCGCCAGCAGTGAGGGTCTAGCGGGGACGTCCCAAGAGACCCAGTACTTC	CASSEGLAGTSQETQYF
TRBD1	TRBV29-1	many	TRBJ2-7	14	TGCAGCGTTGCCTTAACCAGGGGGAACTACGAGCAGTACTTC	CSVALTRGNYEQYF
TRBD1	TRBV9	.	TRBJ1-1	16	TGTGCCAGCAAGTGGGCAGGGGGCTCGTCTCGCACTGAAGCTTTCTTT	CASKWAGGSSRTEAFF
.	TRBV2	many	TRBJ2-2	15	TGTGCCAGCAGCGGACAGTCGACGAACACCGGGGAGCTGTTTTTT	CASSGQSTNTGELFF
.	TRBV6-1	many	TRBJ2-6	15	TGTGCCTTACAGGCTAGGCCATCTGGGGCCAACGTCCTGACTTTC	CALQARPSGANVLTF
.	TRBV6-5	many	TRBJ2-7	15	TGTGCCAGCAGGAACCAACCTGGACAGTACTACGAGCAGTACTTC	CASRNQPGQYYEQYF
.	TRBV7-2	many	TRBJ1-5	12	TGTGCCAGCAGCTTAGATAGGCAGCCCCAGCATTTT	CASSLDRQPQHF
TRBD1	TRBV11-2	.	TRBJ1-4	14	TGTGCCAGCAGCTACGGGACAGGGGTCGAAAAACTGTTTTTT	CASSYGTGVEKLFF